This entry is about one T cell receptor beta chain. Trimming cost V 5 bases and J 2 bases, with 11 bases left between them. The CDR3 contains 13 residues. Germline CDR1 is SGDLS and CDR2 is YYNGEE. The sample is drawn from a study of blood T cell repertoires in COVID-19. Study overall: From T cells, B-cell-depleted T cells, or PBMCs came the material, which was cDNA or gDNA.

Original analysis: Estimates of nucleated cell counts were drawn from the amplification of reference gene primers. Generated by immunoSEQ multiplex PCR, the TCRdb table keeps only in-frame clones and is missing some. The V and J calls and the clone size are those of that table, but D and trimming were determined from the DNA. Of roughly 88,000 clones listed, around 85% are singletons. The chain has TRBV9 and TRBJ2-7, with D perhaps matching TRBD1 (6 bases). The sequencing sample was made of peripheral blood. The TCR was taken from a woman older than 75 with active or convalescent COVID-19. The DNA for the CDR3 is TGTGCCAGCAGTCCGGGACATACCTACGAGCAGTACTTC. It codes for CASSPGHTYEQYF.